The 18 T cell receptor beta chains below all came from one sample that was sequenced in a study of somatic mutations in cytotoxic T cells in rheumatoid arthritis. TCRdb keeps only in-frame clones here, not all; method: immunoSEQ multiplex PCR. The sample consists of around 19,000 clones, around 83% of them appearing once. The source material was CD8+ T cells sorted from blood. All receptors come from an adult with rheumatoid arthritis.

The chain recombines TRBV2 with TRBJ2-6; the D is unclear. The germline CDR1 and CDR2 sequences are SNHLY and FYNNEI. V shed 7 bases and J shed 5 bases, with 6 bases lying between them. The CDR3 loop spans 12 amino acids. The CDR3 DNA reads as TGTGCCAGCATGAAACGGGCCAACGTCCTGACTTTC. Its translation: CASMKRANVLTF. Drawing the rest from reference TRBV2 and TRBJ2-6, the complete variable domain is EPEVTQTPSHQVTQMGQEVILRCVPISNHLYFYWYRQILGQKVEFLVSFYNNEISEKSEIFDDQFSVERPDGSNFTLKIRSTKLEDSAMYFCASMKRANVLTFGAGSRLTVL.

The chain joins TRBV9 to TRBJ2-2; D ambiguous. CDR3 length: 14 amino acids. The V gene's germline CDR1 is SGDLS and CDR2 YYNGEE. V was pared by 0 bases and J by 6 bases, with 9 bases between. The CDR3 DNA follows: TGTGCCAGCAGCGTAGGAGATGGGGCCGGGGAGCTGTTTTTT. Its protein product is CASSVGDGAGELFF.

The CDR3 nucleotides read TGTGCCAGCAGCGGTGACAGGGGGCTGGCGTCCTACGAGCAGTACGTC. This translates into CASSGDRGLASYEQYV. V and J are TRBV7-9 and TRBJ2-7; TRBD1 aligns across 10 bases. Germline CDR1 SEHNR, CDR2 FQNEAQ (reference sequence). This CDR3 region has 16 residues. J lost 1 base, V lost 5 bases, and 8 bases had no gene match.

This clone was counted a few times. Written as DNA, the CDR3 is TGTGCCAGCAGCTTCGGGACAGGAATAACCTACGAGCAGTACTTC. Its protein is CASSFGTGITYEQYF. The V and J genes are TRBV13 and TRBJ2-7; the match to TRBD1 covers 8 bases. Germline-derived CDR1 and CDR2 are PRHDT and FYEKMQ (reference sequence). CDR3 size: 15 residues. The V segment lost 3 bases and the J segment 2 bases; nucleotides outside the gene matches: 6.

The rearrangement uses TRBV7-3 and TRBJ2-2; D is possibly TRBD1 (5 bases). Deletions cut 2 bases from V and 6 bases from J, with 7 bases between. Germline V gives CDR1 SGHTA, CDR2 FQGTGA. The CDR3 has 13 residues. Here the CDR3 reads CASSLSGSGELFF. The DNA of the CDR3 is TGTGCCAGCAGCTTATCAGGGTCCGGGGAGCTGTTTTTT.

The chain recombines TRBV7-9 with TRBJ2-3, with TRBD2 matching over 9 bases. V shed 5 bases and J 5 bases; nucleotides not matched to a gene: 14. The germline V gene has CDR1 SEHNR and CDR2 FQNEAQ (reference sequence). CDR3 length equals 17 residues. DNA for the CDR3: TGTGCCAGCAGCCGCGTCAATAGCGGGAGTTTTGGAGATACGCAGTATTTT. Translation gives CASSRVNSGSFGDTQYF.

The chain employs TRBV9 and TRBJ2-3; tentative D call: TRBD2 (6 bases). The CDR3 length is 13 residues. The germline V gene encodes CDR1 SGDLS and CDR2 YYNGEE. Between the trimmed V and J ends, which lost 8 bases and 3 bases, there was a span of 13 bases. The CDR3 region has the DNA TGTGCCAGTCGGGACTTCAATACAGATACGCAGTATTTT. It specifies CASRDFNTDTQYF. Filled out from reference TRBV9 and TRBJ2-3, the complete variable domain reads DSGVTQTPKHLITATGQRVTLRCSPRSGDLSVYWYQQSLDQGLQFLIQYYNGEERAKGNILERFSAQQFPDLHSELNLSSLELGDSALYFCASRDFNTDTQYFGPGTRLTVL.

The CDR3 DNA is TGTGCCAGCAGCAGCTGGACTAGCGGGGCACAAGAGACCCAGTACTTC. Translating it yields CASSSWTSGAQETQYF. The rearrangement uses TRBV7-9 and TRBJ2-5; the match to TRBD2 covers 12 bases. V lost 5 bases to trimming and J lost 2 bases; unmatched junction nucleotides: 6. Germline loops: CDR1 SEHNR, CDR2 FQNEAQ (reference sequence). The CDR3 is 16 residues long.

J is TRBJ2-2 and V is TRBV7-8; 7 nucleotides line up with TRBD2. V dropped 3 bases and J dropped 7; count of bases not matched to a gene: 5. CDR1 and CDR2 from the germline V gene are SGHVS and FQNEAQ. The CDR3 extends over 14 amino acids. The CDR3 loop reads CASSLRGFDGELFF. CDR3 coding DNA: TGTGCCAGCAGCTTGCGGGGGTTCGACGGGGAGCTGTTTTTT.

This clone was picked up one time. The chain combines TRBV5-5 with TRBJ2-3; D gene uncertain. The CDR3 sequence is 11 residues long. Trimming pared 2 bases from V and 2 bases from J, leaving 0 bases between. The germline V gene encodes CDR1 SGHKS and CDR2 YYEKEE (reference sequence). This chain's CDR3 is CASSFTDTQYF. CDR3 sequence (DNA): TGTGCCAGCAGCTTCACAGATACGCAGTATTTT.

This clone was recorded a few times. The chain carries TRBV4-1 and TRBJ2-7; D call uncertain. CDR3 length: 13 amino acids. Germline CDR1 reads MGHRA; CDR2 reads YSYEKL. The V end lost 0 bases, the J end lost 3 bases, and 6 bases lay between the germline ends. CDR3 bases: TGCGCCAGCAGCCAAGAACTGGGCTACGAGCAGTACTTC. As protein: CASSQELGYEQYF.

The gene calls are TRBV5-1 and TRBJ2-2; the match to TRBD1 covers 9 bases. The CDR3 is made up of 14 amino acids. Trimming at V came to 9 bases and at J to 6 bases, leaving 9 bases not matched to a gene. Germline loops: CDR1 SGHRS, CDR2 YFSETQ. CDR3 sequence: CATNPGTGPGELFF. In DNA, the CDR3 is TGCGCCACCAACCCTGGGACAGGGCCCGGGGAGCTGTTTTTT.

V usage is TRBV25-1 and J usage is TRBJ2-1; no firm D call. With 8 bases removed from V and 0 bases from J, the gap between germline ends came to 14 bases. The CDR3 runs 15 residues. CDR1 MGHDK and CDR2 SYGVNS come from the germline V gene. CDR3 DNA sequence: TGTGCCAGCCAACCACCGAACAGCTCCTACAATGAGCAGTTCTTC. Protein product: CASQPPNSSYNEQFF.

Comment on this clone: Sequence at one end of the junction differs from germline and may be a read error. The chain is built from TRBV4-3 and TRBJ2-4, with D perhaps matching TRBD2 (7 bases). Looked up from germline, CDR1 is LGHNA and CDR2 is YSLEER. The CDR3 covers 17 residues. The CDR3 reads CASSQDGGALAKNIRYF. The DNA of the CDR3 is TGCGCCAGCAGCCAAGATGGGGGGGCTCTGGCCAAAAACATTCGGTACTTC.

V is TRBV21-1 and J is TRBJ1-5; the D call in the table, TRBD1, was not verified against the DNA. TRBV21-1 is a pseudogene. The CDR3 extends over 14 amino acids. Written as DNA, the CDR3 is TGTGCCAGCAGCAGATGGACAGGTGACCAGCCCCAGCATTTT. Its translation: CASSRWTGDQPQHF.

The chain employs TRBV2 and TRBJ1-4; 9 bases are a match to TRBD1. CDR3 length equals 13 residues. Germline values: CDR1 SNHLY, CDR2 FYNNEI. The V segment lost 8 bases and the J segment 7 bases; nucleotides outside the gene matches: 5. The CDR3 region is CASGGQGREKLFF. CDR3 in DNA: TGTGCCAGCGGGGGACAGGGACGTGAAAAACTGTTTTTT. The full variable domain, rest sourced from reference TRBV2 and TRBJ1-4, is EPEVTQTPSHQVTQMGQEVILRCVPISNHLYFYWYRQILGQKVEFLVSFYNNEISEKSEIFDDQFSVERPDGSNFTLKIRSTKLEDSAMYFCASGGQGREKLFFGSGTQLSVL.

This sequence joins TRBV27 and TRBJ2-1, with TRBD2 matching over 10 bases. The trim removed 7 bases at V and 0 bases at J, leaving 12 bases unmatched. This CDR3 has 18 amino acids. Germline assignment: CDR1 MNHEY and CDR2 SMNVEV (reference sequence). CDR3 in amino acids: CASTWVSGRLSSYNEQFF. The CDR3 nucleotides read TGTGCCAGCACCTGGGTTAGCGGGAGGTTAAGCTCCTACAATGAGCAGTTCTTC.

The CDR3 loop is CASSLVRRQKLFF. CDR3 DNA: TGTGCCAGCAGTTTAGTCAGGCGTCAAAAACTGTTTTTT. V and J are TRBV28 and TRBJ1-4; D call uncertain. The V and J ends lost 2 bases and 9 bases respectively, with 10 bases between them. There are 13 residues in the CDR3. Germline V CDR1 and CDR2: MDHEN, SYDVKM.